This T cell receptor (beta chain) is drawn from a study of chemoradiotherapy in HPV16-positive cancers. Trimming cost V 4 bases and J 7 bases, with 16 bases left between them. The CDR3 totals 15 residues. CDR1 is MNHEY and CDR2 is SVGAGI in the germline V gene. Assay: immunoSEQ multiplex PCR; the TCRdb copy retains only in-frame clones and omits some. Counted here are some 30,000 clones, roughly 75% occurring once; the ten biggest clones make up about 3.8%. The V call is TRBV6-5, the J call TRBJ1-4, with D maybe TRBD1 (5 bases). The sample was blood, taken from a patient who underwent chemoradiotherapy. The TCR originated in a human donor with HPV-associated anogenital cancer. The CDR3 DNA reads as TGTGCCAGCAGTTCGTCAGGGTGGGCGGCTGAAAAACTGTTTTTT. As protein: CASSSSGWAAEKLFF.